This T cell receptor (beta chain) came from a study of OX40 agonist ivuxolimab in advanced cancers. The wider study: Dose-escalation patients had hepatocellular carcinoma, melanoma, renal cell or head and neck cancer. In three patients, partial responses were observed, one with hepatocellular carcinoma and two with cutaneous melanoma. The study, taken as a whole, reports: The study did not work out the antigen specificity of the expanded peripheral T cells.

Clones were sequenced by immunoSEQ multiplex PCR, and TCRdb holds only the in-frame ones, with some missing. The sample yields more than 65,000 clones, 85% seen once. On this clone itself: Antigen: not known.

The starting material was CD4+ or CD8+ T cells sorted from blood, obtained in a trial of the OX40 agonist ivuxolimab. The clonotype originates from an adult with an advanced solid tumor such as melanoma, head and neck, liver or kidney cancer.

CDR3 in DNA: TGTGCCAGCAGCGTAGCCCGGGGGGCGTTATACGAGCAGTACGTC. This sequence encodes CASSVARGALYEQYV. The rearrangement uses TRBV9 and TRBJ2-7, with D possibly being TRBD2 (7 bases). Trimming took 0 bases from V and 4 from J, leaving 14 bases between them. Germline assignment: CDR1 SGDLS and CDR2 YYNGEE. The CDR3 runs to 15 residues.